This entry describes one TCR beta chain. The CDR3 runs 14 residues. Germline values: CDR1 SGHRS, CDR2 YFSETQ. V was cut by 4 bases and J by 5 bases, with 15 bases left in between. This entry belongs to a study of blood T cell repertoires in COVID-19. Study-wide background: In each case, the material was cDNA or gDNA derived from T cells, B-cell-depleted T cells, or PBMCs.

Original processing methods: Amplification from reference gene primers served as the basis for estimated nucleated cell counts. Here immunoSEQ multiplex PCR was the method, and the copy in TCRdb shows in-frame clones only, minus some. Clone size and the V and J calls come from that table; the DNA yielded D and trimming. The table records tens of thousands of clones, more than 75% of them present only once. Sequenced sample: peripheral blood. The chain uses TRBV5-1 and TRBJ1-2; D is perhaps TRBD1 (5 bases). The sequence was collected from a man aged 45 to 65 with active or convalescent COVID-19. CDR3 sequence (DNA): TGCGCCAGCAGCCCCGAGGCAGGGTTATATGGCTACACCTTC. Residues: CASSPEAGLYGYTF. Complete variable domain (other parts from reference TRBV5-1 and TRBJ1-2): KAGVTQTPRYLIKTRGQQVTLSCSPISGHRSVSWYQQTPGQGLQFLFEYFSETQRNKGNFPGRFSGRQFSNSRSEMNVSTLELGDSALYLCASSPEAGLYGYTFGSGTRLTVV.